The T cell receptor (beta chain) described here comes from a study of neurological immune-mediated disorders. The sample holds many counts of this clonotype. Germline V gene data show CDR1 as DFQATT and CDR2 as SNEGSKA (reference sequence). The ends were cut back, 0 bases at V and 4 bases at J, with 12 bases in the middle. The CDR3 loop spans 15 amino acids. The time point was: longitudinal time-point 2. From 15-18 subjects, each sequencing run yielded over 170 million TCR-beta sequences. TCRdb used MiXCR to reprocess the 5' RACE reads, holding one entry per CDR3 protein. The sample carries around 90,000 distinct CDR3 sequences, 13% recorded once.

The sample taken for sequencing was PBMCs. The chain employs TRBV20-1 and TRBJ1-4; D might be TRBD1 (6 bases). This TCR derives from a female donor with HTLV-1-associated myelopathy (HAM/TSP). The CDR3 nucleotides read TGCAGTGCTAGAGATCAGGGGCTGGGTAATGAAAAACTGTTTTTT. Its protein product is CSARDQGLGNEKLFF.